This T cell receptor beta chain was identified in a study of low-dose radiotherapy and immunotherapy resistance in tumors. Study overall: Treatment of Cohort 2 consisted of 1 Gy per fraction every two weeks, amounting to 13 Gy over 26 weeks.

This sample's time point: before trial treatment. Donors received a regimen that comprised nivolumab, ipilimumab, aspirin, low-dose cyclophosphamide and low-dose radiotherapy. Those eligible were patients bearing advanced solid tumors lacking tumor-infiltrating lymphocytes. This clonotype occurred many times. First-strand cDNA used TRAV- and TRBV-specific primers, covering alpha and beta chains. Using a constant-region primer together with a V-primer adapter, TCRs were subjected to 15 to 25 PCR cycles of amplification. Via MiXCR, TCRdb re-called the reads, giving one row per CDR3 protein. This table has tens of thousands of distinct CDR3 sequences, roughly 30% appearing once. This sequence was found in a female donor with ovarian cancer. Specimen: PBMCs, collected before treatment.

CDR3 region: CASSSPGGYNSPLHF. The CDR3 coding sequence is TGTGCCAGCAGTTCGCCAGGGGGCTATAATTCACCCCTCCACTTT. This rearrangement joins TRBV6-2 or TRBV6-3 to TRBJ1-6; 7 bases are a match to TRBD1. This CDR3 comprises 15 residues. Trimming at V came to 4 bases and at J to 3 bases, leaving 3 bases not matched to a gene. Per germline, CDR1 MNHEY and CDR2 SVGEGT.